The 22 T cell receptor beta chains below come from one sample, sequenced in a study of blood T cells in healthy people across ages. Then a second PCR, running about 6 to 12 cycles, was carried out with a sample-barcoded 5' primer and a J-beta primer mix. TCRdb re-analysed the 5' RACE reads in MiXCR, keeping a single row per CDR3 protein. The data show 750,000 to 950,000 distinct CDR3 sequences, about 27% seen once. This sample also appeared in a second study, on T cells of mothers and their children.

What was sequenced was blood. These receptors all come from a woman in her forties in good health.

This clonotype was seen ten or more times. The genes are TRBV11-1 and TRBJ2-7, with 8 bases identical to TRBD1. The trim removed 7 bases at V and 3 bases at J, leaving 8 bases unmatched. This CDR3 is 14 amino acids long. Germline values: CDR1 SGHAT, CDR2 FQDESV (reference sequence). CDR3 DNA sequence: TGTGCCAGCACCGGACAGGGTAACTACTACGAGCAGTACTTC. It yields the protein CASTGQGNYYEQYF.

This clonotype was detected only once. The junction does not match germline at one end; this may be a read error. V gene TRBV5-1 combines with J gene TRBJ1-2, with 8 bases identical to TRBD1. This CDR3 has 14 amino acids. Germline CDR1 SGHRS, CDR2 YFSETQ. CDR3 in DNA: TGCGCCAGCAGCCCCGGACAGGGTGACTATGGCCACACCTTC. It codes for CASSPGQGDYGHTF.

Many counts were recorded for this clonotype. The chain recombines TRBV10-3 with TRBJ1-1; D gene unclear. CDR1 ENHRY and CDR2 SYGVKD come from the germline V gene. With 6 bases removed from V and 1 base from J, the gap between germline ends came to 6 bases. The CDR3 has 12 amino acids. CDR3 nucleotide sequence: TGTGCCATCAGGGGCAGGAACACTGAAGCTTTCTTT. It yields the protein CAIRGRNTEAFF.

For this clonotype: Just one base apart from a much larger clone, this may be a read error. The V call is TRBV21-1, the J call TRBJ2-1; TRBD2 is the table's D call and was not checked against the DNA. TRBV21-1 is given as a pseudogene. The length of the CDR3 is 16 residues. The CDR3, as DNA: TGTGCCAGCAGCGGGGAGGAGAGCGGGGGGGAGGGTGAGCAGTTCTTC. Translating it yields CASSGEESGGEGEQFF.

The V call is TRBV2, the J call TRBJ2-3; 8 bases map to TRBD1. Germline CDR1 reads SNHLY; CDR2 reads FYNNEI. Germline trimming cut 3 bases from V and 6 bases from J; bases unmatched to any gene: 5. This CDR3 contains 14 residues. The CDR3 region has the DNA TGTGCCAGCAGTGAGGCAGGGGGCATCGATACGCAGTATTTT. It yields the protein CASSEAGGIDTQYF.

A word on this clonotype: The junction departs from the called germline gene at one end, perhaps through a read error. The V and J genes are TRBV7-8 and TRBJ2-5; 7 positions match TRBD2. The CDR3 runs to 16 residues. The germline V gene encodes CDR1 SGHVS and CDR2 FQNEAQ. Here the CDR3 reads CASTLWRGITQGTQYF. DNA of the CDR3: TGTGCCAGCACACTCTGGCGGGGGATAACCCAAGGGACCCAGTACTTC.

This clonotype occurred a few times. This chain links TRBV7-9 with TRBJ2-5; D possibly corresponds to TRBD1 (6 bases). The end of the DNA is better explained by TRBJ2-7, so the J call may be wrong. CDR1 and CDR2 (germline): SEHNR, FQNEAQ (reference sequence). The CDR3 contains 14 residues. For the CDR3, the DNA is TGTGCCAGCAGCTTGGGACAATCCAGTGGCGAGCAGTACTTC. Its protein is CASSLGQSSGEQYF.

On this clonotype itself: Mismatch with germline at one junction end may stem from a read error. CDR3 DNA sequence: TGTGTCAGCAGCCAAGAGGGGACAGGGGGCTTGGGTCAGCCCCAGCATTTT. It encodes CVSSQEGTGGLGQPQHF. The V and J genes are TRBV4-2 and TRBJ1-5; 12 bases line up with TRBD1. The germline V gene encodes CDR1 LGHNA and CDR2 YNFKEQ. There are 17 residues in the CDR3.

This clonotype was detected only a few times. The V gene is TRBV6-5, the J gene TRBJ2-7, with TRBD2 matching over 11 bases. Losses at the gene ends were 2 bases for V and 2 bases for J; bases not matched to a gene: 5. The CDR3 sequence is 16 residues long. Germline values: CDR1 MNHEY, CDR2 SVGAGI. CDR3 sequence reads: CASSYQSSGGPYEQYF. CDR3 coding DNA: TGTGCCAGCAGTTACCAATCTAGCGGGGGGCCCTACGAGCAGTACTTC.

V gene TRBV4-2 combines with J gene TRBJ2-2; 7 nucleotides agree with TRBD1. CDR3 size: 16 residues. V lost 0 bases to trimming and J lost 6 bases; unmatched junction nucleotides: 7. Germline V gives CDR1 LGHNA, CDR2 YNFKEQ. CDR3 in DNA: TGTGCCAGCAGCCAAGATCTGACAGGGTTTGCCGGGGAGCTGTTTTTT. Protein: CASSQDLTGFAGELFF.

This clonotype was counted at least ten times. V gene TRBV13 combines with J gene TRBJ2-7; the D gene is possibly TRBD1 (5 bases). This CDR3 spans 13 amino acids. The V gene lost 6 bases and the J gene lost 5 bases, with 14 bases spanning the gap. Germline-derived CDR1 and CDR2 are PRHDT and FYEKMQ (reference sequence). CDR3 region: CASSPGHTHEQYF. CDR3 DNA sequence: TGTGCCAGCAGTCCAGGACATACCCACGAGCAGTACTTC.

This clonotype showed up just a few times. One base away lies a much larger clone, so this may be a sequencing read error. As DNA, the CDR3 is TGCAGTGCTAGAGATCGAGTGAGCGGACTAGCTCTCAATGAGCAGTACTTC. Translated: CSARDRVSGLALNEQYF. This sequence joins TRBV20-1 and TRBJ2-4; the match to TRBD2 covers 8 bases. Germline V gene data show CDR1 as DFQATT and CDR2 as SNEGSKA (reference sequence). J gave up 13 bases and V 0 bases, and 20 bases lay outside the gene matches. The length of the CDR3 is 17 residues.

This clonotype has a count of ten or more. The chain joins TRBV7-9 to TRBJ1-2, with 8 bases fitting TRBD1. Germline V gives CDR1 SEHNR, CDR2 FQNEAQ (reference sequence). The length of the CDR3 is 16 residues. With V trimmed by 7 bases and J by 8 bases, 18 bases remained unmatched. CDR3 DNA sequence: TGTGCCAGCACCCAAGGGACAGGCACGGCCAGGGAAGGCTACACCTTC. Amino acid sequence: CASTQGTGTAREGYTF.

This rearrangement joins TRBV5-4 to TRBJ2-6; the D call may be TRBD1 or TRBD2 (5 bases each). This CDR3 has 16 amino acids. Germline CDR1 reads SGHNT; CDR2 reads YYREEE (reference sequence). The ends were cut back, 4 bases at V and 1 base at J, with 12 bases in the middle. CDR3 sequence reads: CASSPPGPSGANVLTF. The CDR3 nucleotides are TGTGCCAGCAGCCCGCCGGGACCATCTGGGGCCAACGTCCTGACTTTC.

The J gene is TRBJ1-5, the V gene TRBV4-1, with 8 bases that match TRBD1. Germline CDR1 reads MGHRA; CDR2 reads YSYEKL. V dropped 6 bases and J dropped 4; count of bases not matched to a gene: 8. The CDR3 is 15 residues long. CDR3 bases: TGCGCCAGCAGTAGCGTGAGGACAGGGAATCAGCCCCAGCATTTT. It is translated as CASSSVRTGNQPQHF.

Only one count was recorded for this clonotype. This chain connects TRBV15 to TRBJ2-7; D gene ambiguous. The closer fit of TRBJ2-5 to the DNA end suggests the J call may be wrong. This CDR3 is 15 amino acids long. CDR1 and CDR2 from the germline V gene are LNHNV and YYDKDF (reference sequence). CDR3: CATSSTLRREETQYF. CDR3 nucleotides: TGTGCCACCAGCAGTACACTCAGGAGAGAGGAGACCCAGTACTTC.

This clonotype showed up just a few times. The J gene is TRBJ1-2, the V gene TRBV5-1, with 7 positions matching TRBD1. The J segment lost 1 base and the V segment lost 0 bases, leaving 9 bases of the junction unmatched. Germline V CDR1 and CDR2: SGHRS, YFSETQ. This CDR3 has 17 amino acids. The chain's CDR3 is CASSLGHPGQLNYGYTF. For the CDR3, the DNA is TGCGCCAGCAGCTTGGGACACCCGGGACAGCTTAACTATGGCTACACCTTC.

The chain couples TRBV11-2 to TRBJ1-5, with D maybe TRBD1 (5 bases). The CDR3 consists of 15 residues. V was pared by 4 bases and J by 11 bases, with 21 bases between. CDR1 and CDR2 (germline): SGHAT, FQNNGV. Here the CDR3 DNA reads TGTGCCAGCAGCTGGGGGATCGGCGGAGGCCAGTCCCAGCATTTT. This translates into CASSWGIGGGQSQHF.

The chain recombines TRBV28 with TRBJ2-1; D is unclear. The V and J ends lost 7 bases and 6 bases respectively, with 19 bases between them. The CDR3 runs 15 residues. CDR1 MDHEN and CDR2 SYDVKM come from the germline V gene. CDR3 sequence: CASKSSGPLTNEQFF. The CDR3 bases are TGTGCCAGCAAATCGTCGGGCCCCCTGACCAATGAGCAGTTCTTC.

As regards this clonotype: Just one base apart from a much larger clone, this may be a read error. The rearrangement links TRBV20-1 to TRBJ2-7, with D unclear. This CDR3 has 11 amino acids. Germline values: CDR1 DFQATT, CDR2 SNEGSKA (reference sequence). CDR3 coding DNA: TGCAGTGTTAGAGCAACCTACGAGCAGTACTTC. Residues: CSVRATYEQYF.

Only a few counts were recorded for this clonotype. The chain is built from TRBV7-9 and TRBJ2-4; 10 bases line up with TRBD1. CDR3 length: 16 amino acids. The germline V gene has CDR1 SEHNR and CDR2 FQNEAQ (reference sequence). The trim removed 5 bases at V and 5 bases at J, leaving 9 bases unmatched. CDR3 in DNA: TGTGCCAGCAGCCGTAAATCAGGGACAGGGGAAAACATTCAGTACTTC. Amino acids: CASSRKSGTGENIQYF.

In regard to this clonotype: Compared with germline, one end of the junction differs, possibly owing to a read error. V gene TRBV7-9 combines with J gene TRBJ2-5, with TRBD1 identical over 8 bases. In germline, CDR1 is SEHNR, CDR2 FQNEAQ (reference sequence). The CDR3 runs to 14 residues. The CDR3 sequence: CASRTDRVWKTQDF. The DNA for the CDR3 is TGTGCCAGCAGAACGGACAGGGTGTGGAAGACCCAGGACTTC.